Sequencing of this TCR beta chain was carried out in a study of T cell responses to AZD1222 COVID-19 vaccine. Trimming cost V 5 bases and J 6 bases, with 10 bases left between them. Germline V gene sequence: CDR1 SGHAT, CDR2 FQNNGV. The CDR3 contains 12 residues. Using immunoSEQ multiplex PCR, the repertoire was profiled, and TCRdb retains in-frame clones only, with some absent. This sample has tens of thousands of clones, with 85% found just once. The TCR originated in an adult in good health. The chain employs TRBV11-2 and TRBJ1-1; D may be TRBD1 (6 bases). Sequencing was performed on peripheral blood, taken on day 0 of AZD1222 vaccination. The CDR3 protein is CASSQQGAEAFF. The CDR3 DNA is TGTGCCAGCAGCCAACAGGGAGCTGAAGCTTTCTTT.